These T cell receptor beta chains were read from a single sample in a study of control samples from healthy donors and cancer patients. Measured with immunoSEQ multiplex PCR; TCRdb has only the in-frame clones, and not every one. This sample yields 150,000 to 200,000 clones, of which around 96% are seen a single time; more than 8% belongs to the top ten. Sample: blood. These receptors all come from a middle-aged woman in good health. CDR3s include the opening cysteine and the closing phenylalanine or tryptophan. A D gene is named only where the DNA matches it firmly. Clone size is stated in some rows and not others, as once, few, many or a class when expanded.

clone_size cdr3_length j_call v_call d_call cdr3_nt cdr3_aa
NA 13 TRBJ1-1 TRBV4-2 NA TGTGCCAGCAGCCAAGATCCGAACACTGAAGCTTTCTTT CASSQDPNTEAFF
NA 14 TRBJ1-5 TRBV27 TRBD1 TGTGCCAGCAGTTCAACAGGGGCTACTCAGCCCCAGCATTTT CASSSTGATQPQHF
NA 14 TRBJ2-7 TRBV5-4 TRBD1 TGTGCCAGCAGCTTAGGGACAGGGAGGAATGAGCAGTACTTC CASSLGTGRNEQYF
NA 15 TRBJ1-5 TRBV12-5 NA TGTGCTAGTGGTTTGGACGTGGGTGTCAATCAGCCCCAGCATTTT CASGLDVGVNQPQHF
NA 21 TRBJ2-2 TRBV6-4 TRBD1 TGTGCCAGCAGTGACCATACCCCCCAGGGGGTCTTTGTAAGAGGCACCGGGGAGCTGTTTTTT CASSDHTPQGVFVRGTGELFF
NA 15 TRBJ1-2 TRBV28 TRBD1 TGTGCCAGCAGCGAAGGACAGGGGCGACTCTATGGCTACACCTTC CASSEGQGRLYGYTF
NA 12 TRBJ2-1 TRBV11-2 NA TGTGCCAGCAGCTTGGCTACGAATGAGCAGTTCTTC CASSLATNEQFF
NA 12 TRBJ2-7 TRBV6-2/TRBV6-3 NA TGTGCCAGCAGCTTGGGACGGAACGAGCAGTACTTC CASSLGRNEQYF
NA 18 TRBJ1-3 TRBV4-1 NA TGCGCCAGCAGCCAATGGGCCGCCAGGGCTCTCTCTGGAAACACCATATATTTT CASSQWAARALSGNTIYF
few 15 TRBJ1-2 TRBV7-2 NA TGTGCCAGCACCTCACGGGAGAGCCTTAACTATGGCTACACCTTC CASTSRESLNYGYTF
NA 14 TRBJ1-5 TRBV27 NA TGTGCCAGCAGTTGGCGGGGATTGGGTCAGCCCCAGCATTTT CASSWRGLGQPQHF
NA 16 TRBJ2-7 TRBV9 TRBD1 TGTGCCAGCAGCGTGGATATCGGGACAGGTAACGCCGAGCAGTACTTC CASSVDIGTGNAEQYF
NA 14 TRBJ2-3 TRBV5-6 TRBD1 TGTGCCAGCAGCTTGACAGGGGTACATGATACGCAGTATTTT CASSLTGVHDTQYF
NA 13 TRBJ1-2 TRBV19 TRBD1 TGTGCCAGTAGTAAAGACAGGGCGTATGGCTACACCTTC CASSKDRAYGYTF
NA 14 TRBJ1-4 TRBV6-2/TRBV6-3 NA TGTGCCAGCAGTTACTTAGACTTTAATGAAAAACTGTTTTTT CASSYLDFNEKLFF
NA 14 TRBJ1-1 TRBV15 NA TGTGCCACCAGCAGAGTAGGAGAGAACACTGAAGCTTTCTTT CATSRVGENTEAFF
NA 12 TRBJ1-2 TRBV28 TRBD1 TGTGCCAGCAGTGGGGACAGCTATGGCTACACCTTC CASSGDSYGYTF
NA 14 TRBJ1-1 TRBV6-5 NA TGTGCCAGCAGCCCACAGGGAGGGAACACTGAAGCTTTCTTT CASSPQGGNTEAFF
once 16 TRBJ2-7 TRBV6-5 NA TGTGCCAGCAGTTACTTGGCCGGGACCGGAGCGTACGAGCAGTACTTC CASSYLAGTGAYEQYF
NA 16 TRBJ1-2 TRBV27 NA TGTGCCAGCAGTTCATCTCAGGGAACGTTCGGCTATGGCTACACCTTC CASSSSQGTFGYGYTF
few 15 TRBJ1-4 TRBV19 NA TGTGCCAGTAGTGATTTCCGGACAGTTAATGAAAAACTGTTTTTT CASSDFRTVNEKLFF
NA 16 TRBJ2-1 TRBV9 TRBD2 TGTGCCAGCAGCGTATACGGGGGGGACGTGGACAATGAGCAGTTCTTC CASSVYGGDVDNEQFF
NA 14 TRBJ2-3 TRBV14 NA TGTGCCAGCAGCCAGAACCACCGCACAGATACGCAGTATTTT CASSQNHRTDTQYF
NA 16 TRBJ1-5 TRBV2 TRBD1 TGTGCCAGCAAGCGGGACAGGGCATATAGCAATCAGCCCCAGCATTTT CASKRDRAYSNQPQHF
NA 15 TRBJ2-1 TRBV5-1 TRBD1 TGCGCCAGCAGTGAGGGACAGGGGCGGCACAATGAGCAGTTCTTC CASSEGQGRHNEQFF
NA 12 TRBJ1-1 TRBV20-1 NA TGCAGTGCTAGTCTGGGTCTGGGGGGAGCTTTCTTT CSASLGLGGAFF
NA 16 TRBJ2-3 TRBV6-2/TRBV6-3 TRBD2 TGTGCCAGCAGTTTCCCTAGCGGGGCGGGCACAGATACGCAGTATTTT CASSFPSGAGTDTQYF
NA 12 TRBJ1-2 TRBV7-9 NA TGTGCCAGCAGCTTGGGGGTCGATTCGCACACCTTC CASSLGVDSHTF
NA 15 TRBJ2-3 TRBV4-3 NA TGCGCCAGCAGCGCCATAGCGGAAAGGGGCGATACGCAGTATTTT CASSAIAERGDTQYF
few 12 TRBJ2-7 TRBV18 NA TGTGCCAGCTCACATCCCAACTACGAGCAGTACTTC CASSHPNYEQYF
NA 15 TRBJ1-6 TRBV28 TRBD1 TGTGCCAGCAGGAGGACAGGGGATGGTAATTCACCCCTCCACTTT CASRRTGDGNSPLHF
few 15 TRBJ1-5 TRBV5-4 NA TGTGCCAGCAGCTTGGGACCCCAGGGAAATCAGCCCCAGCATTTT CASSLGPQGNQPQHF
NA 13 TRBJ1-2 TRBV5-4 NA TGTGCCAGCAGCTTGGACTCCAACTATGGCTACACCTTC CASSLDSNYGYTF
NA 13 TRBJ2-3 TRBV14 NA TGTGCCAGCAGCCCCAACGTCGCAGATACGCAGTATTTT CASSPNVADTQYF
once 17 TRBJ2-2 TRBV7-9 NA TGTGCCAGCAGCTCCCCGTGGCGGATGATGAACACCGGGGAGCTGTTTTTT CASSSPWRMMNTGELFF
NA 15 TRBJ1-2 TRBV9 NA TGTGCCAGCAGCCGACCAGGGAGGACTAACTATGGCTACACCTTC CASSRPGRTNYGYTF
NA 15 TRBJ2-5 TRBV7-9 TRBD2 TGTGCCAGCAGCACGGGACTAGCGGCCCAAGAGACCCAGTACTTC CASSTGLAAQETQYF
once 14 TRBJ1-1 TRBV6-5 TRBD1 TGTGCCAGCAGTTACAGGACAGGAAGGACTGAAGCTTTCTTT CASSYRTGRTEAFF
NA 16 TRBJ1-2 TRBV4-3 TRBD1 TGCGCCAGCAGCCAAGACGGGGGACAGGGGGACTATGGCTACACCTTC CASSQDGGQGDYGYTF
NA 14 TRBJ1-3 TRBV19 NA TGTGCCAGTAGTCCACGGACGTCTGGAAACACCATATATTTT CASSPRTSGNTIYF
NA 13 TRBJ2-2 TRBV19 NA TGTGCCAGCTCGATCGGGGGCGCGGGGGAGCTGTTTTTT CASSIGGAGELFF
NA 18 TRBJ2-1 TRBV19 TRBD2 TGTGCCAGTAGTAGGGCGGGACTACCGATTTTCGGGTACAATGAGCAGTTCTTC CASSRAGLPIFGYNEQFF
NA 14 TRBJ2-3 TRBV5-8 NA TGTGCCAGCAGCTTGCGGTGGGGTGGAGATACGCAGTATTTT CASSLRWGGDTQYF
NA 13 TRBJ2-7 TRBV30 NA TGTGCCTGGAGTGCCCGATCATTCTACGAGCAGTACTTC CAWSARSFYEQYF
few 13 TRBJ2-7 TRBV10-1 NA TGCGCCAGCAGTGAGACGGCAGATTACGAGCAGTACTTC CASSETADYEQYF
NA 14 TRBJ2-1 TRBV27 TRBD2 TGTGCCAGCAGTAACGGGTTAGCGGGAGTTGAGCAGTTCTTC CASSNGLAGVEQFF